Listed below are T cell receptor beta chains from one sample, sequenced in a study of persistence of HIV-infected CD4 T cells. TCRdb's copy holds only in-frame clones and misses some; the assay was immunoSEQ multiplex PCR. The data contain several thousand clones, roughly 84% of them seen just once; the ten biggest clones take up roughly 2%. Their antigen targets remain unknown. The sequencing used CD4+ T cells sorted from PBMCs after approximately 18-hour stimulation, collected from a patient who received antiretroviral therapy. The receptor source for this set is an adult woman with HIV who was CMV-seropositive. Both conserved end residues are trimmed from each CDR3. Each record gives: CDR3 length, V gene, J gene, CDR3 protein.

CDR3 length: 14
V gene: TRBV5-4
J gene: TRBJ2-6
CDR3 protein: ASSARKDSGANVLT

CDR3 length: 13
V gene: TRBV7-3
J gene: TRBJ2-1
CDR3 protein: ASSPGTSGYNEQF

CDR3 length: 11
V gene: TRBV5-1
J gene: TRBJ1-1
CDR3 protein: ASSRQENTEAF

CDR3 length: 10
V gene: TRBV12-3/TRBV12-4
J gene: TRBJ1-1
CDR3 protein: ASSLNVGEAF

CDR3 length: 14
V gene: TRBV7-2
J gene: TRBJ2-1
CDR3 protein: ASSLWGSGSYNEQF

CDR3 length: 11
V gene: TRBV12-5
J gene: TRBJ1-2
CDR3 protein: ASAPQGADGYT

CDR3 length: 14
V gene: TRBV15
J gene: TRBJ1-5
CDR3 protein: ATSRGEANRGEPQH

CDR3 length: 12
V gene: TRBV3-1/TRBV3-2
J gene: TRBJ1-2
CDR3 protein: ASSQDRAGYGYT

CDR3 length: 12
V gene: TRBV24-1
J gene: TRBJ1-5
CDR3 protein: ATSEAGRGQPQH

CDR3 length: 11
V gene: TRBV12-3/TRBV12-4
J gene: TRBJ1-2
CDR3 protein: ASSGDETYGYT

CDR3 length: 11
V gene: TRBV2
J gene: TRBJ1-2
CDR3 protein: ASREQGAGGYT

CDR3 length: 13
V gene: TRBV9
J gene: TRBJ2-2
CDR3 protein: ASSVVQGATGELF

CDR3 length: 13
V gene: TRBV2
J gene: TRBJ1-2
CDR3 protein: ASGGNRGFGYGYT

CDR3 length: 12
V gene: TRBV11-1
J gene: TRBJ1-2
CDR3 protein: ASSPQRANYGYT

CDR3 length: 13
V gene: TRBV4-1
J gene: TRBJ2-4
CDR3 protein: ASSPHGLAKNIQY

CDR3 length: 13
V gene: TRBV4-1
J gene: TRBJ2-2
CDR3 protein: ASSRDRVNTGELF

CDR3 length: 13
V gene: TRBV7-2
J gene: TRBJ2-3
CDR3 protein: ASSLSSLRADTQY

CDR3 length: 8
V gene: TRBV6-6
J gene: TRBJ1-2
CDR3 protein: ASRQDGYT

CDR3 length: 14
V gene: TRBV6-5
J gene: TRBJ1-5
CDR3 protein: ASSFQTRGPNQPQH

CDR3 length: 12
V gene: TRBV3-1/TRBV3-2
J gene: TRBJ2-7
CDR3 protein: ASSQRLAPYEQY

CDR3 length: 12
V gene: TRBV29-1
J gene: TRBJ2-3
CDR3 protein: SVDRPQGTDTQY

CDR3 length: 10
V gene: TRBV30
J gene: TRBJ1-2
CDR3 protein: AWSRDRVGYT

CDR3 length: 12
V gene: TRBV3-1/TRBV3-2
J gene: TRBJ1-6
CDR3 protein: ASSQARGNSPLH

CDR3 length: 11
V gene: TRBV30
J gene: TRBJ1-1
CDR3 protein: AGRDFKNTEAF

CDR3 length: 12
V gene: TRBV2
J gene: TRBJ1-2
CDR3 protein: ASSSGLITSGYT

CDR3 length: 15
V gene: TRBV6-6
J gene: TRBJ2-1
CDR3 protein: ASSPTSGGGSYNEQF

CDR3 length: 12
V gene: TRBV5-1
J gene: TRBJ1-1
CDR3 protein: ASSPPTGSLLAF

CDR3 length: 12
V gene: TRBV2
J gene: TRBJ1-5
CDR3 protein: ASSERLANQPQH

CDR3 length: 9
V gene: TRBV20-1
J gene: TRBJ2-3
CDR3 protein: SARGEEAQY

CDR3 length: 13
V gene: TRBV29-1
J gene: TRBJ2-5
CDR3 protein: SVASHRALEETQY

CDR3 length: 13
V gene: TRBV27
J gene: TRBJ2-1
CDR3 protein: ASSFAGSYYNEQF

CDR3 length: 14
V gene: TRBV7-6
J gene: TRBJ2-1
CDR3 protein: ASSLGGLQGRGEQF

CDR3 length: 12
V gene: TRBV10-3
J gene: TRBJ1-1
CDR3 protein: AISPGLGNTEAF

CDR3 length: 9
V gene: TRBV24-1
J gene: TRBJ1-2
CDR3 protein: ASCWRGSCT

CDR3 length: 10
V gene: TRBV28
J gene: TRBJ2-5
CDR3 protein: ASSSGAETQY

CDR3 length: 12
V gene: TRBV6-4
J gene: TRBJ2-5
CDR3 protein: ASNGHAIGETQY

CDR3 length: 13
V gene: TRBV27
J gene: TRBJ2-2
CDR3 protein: ASSHGQGNTGELF

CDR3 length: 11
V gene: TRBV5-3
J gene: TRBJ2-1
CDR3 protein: ARSLMQGVEQF

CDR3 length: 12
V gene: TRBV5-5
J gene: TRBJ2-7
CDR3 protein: ASSSRPTDSKEY

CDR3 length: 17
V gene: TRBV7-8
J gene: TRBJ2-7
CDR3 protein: ASSSGPDSGSLSSYEQY

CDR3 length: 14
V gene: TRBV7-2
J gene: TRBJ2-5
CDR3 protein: ASSRPGTSGGGSQY

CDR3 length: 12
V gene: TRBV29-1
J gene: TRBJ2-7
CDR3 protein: SVEFGSGTYEQY

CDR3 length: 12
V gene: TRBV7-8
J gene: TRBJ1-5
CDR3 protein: ASSKAEGVQPQH

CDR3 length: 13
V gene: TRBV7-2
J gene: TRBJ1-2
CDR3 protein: ASSLGGQGVGGYT

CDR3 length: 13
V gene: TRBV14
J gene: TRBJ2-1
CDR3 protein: ASSPGEGAYNEQF

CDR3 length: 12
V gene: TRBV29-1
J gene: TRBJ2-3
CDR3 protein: SVMMGRGTDTQY

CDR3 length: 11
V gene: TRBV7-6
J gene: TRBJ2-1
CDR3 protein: ASSYPPGNEQF

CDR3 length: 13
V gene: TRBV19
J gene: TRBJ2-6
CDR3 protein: ATGPPGSMANVLT

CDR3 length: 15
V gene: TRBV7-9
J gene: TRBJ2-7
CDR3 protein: ASSVFPGQGPLYEQY

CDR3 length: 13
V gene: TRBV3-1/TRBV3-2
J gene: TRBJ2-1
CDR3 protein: ASSHRTSGSNEQF

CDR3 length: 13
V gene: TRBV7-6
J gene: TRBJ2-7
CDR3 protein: ASSTQPGLAGEQY

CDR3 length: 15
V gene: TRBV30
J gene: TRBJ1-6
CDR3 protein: AWSIPGVGSYNSPLH

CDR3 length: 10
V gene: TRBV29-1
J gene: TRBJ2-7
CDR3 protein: SVINRGSEQY

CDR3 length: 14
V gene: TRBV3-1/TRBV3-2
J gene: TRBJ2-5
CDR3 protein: ASSQAGLAGVLTQY

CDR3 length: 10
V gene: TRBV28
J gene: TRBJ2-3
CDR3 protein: ASRGTNGAQY

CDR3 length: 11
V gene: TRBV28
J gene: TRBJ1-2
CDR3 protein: ASSLDRGLGYT

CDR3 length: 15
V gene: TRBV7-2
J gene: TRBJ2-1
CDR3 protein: ASSPLPSGLSYNEQF

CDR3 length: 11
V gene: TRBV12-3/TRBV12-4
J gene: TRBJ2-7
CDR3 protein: ASSLSQDNEQY

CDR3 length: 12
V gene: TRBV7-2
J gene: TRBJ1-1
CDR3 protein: ASSLDTNPFGAF